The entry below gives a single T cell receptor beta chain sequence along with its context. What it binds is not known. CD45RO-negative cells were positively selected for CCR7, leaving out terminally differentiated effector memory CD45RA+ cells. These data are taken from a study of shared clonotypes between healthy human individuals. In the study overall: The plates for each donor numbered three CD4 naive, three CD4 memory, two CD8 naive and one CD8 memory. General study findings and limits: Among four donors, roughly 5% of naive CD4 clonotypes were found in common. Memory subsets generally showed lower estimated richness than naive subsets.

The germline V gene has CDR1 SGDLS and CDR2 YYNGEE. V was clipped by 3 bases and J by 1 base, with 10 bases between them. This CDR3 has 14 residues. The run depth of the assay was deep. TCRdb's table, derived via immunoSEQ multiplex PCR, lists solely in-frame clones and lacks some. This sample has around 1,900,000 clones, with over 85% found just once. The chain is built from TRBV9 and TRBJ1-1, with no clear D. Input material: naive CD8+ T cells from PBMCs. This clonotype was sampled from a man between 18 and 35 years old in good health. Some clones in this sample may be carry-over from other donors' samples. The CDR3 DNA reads TGTGCCAGCAGCGAGGGTCCCCAGAACACTGAAGCTTTCTTT. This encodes CASSEGPQNTEAFF.